This T cell receptor beta chain was recorded in a study of T cells after posttransplantation cyclophosphamide. Findings of the study overall: Skin or GI-infiltrating T cells shared few TRB sequences with blood. TRB clonality was highly associated with recipient CMV seropositivity and reactivation.

Method: immunoSEQ multiplex PCR; TCRdb's copy keeps in-frame clones and lacks some. The profile shows just under 20,000 clones, around 90% of them singletons. Treatment was busulfan-fludarabine conditioning, a marrow graft, and cyclophosphamide on days +3 and +4. A remark on this clone: Its antigen is not known.

Germline CDR1 and CDR2: MNHNS and SASEGT. V trimming: 10 bases; J trimming: 6 bases; junction bases outside the gene matches: 9. The CDR3 runs to 14 residues. The TCR was taken from a female patient in her thirties or forties who received an allogeneic stem cell transplant from a related donor, was CMV-positive, and had no GVHD. Some T cells may be the graft donor's. Sample: PBMCs, taken after allogeneic stem cell transplant with posttransplant cyclophosphamide. The V gene is TRBV6-1, the J gene TRBJ1-4, with 9 positions matching TRBD1. CDR3 sequence: CATGPRTGDEKLFF. For the CDR3, the DNA is TGTGCCACCGGACCTAGGACAGGGGATGAAAAACTGTTTTTT.